One and the same sample provided the 25 T cell receptor beta chains below, sequenced in a study of vaccination and CD4 T cells after COVID-19. Sequenced with the Oncomine TCR Beta short-read assay was DNA taken from cultured CD4+ T cells. MiXCR, applied by TCRdb to the PCR reads, yields one record per CDR3 protein. The data show more than 13,000 distinct CDR3 sequences, with 30% seen just once and 17% held by the top ten. No antigens are known for them. Treatment reported: roughly 10-day PBMC culture with coronavirus spike peptide pools or control peptides (ViraFEST assay). Source material: cultured CD4+ T cells from blood. The receptors here all came from a human donor with COVID-19.

J is TRBJ2-3 and V is TRBV7-9, with D maybe TRBD2 (6 bases). Germline loops: CDR1 SEHNR, CDR2 FQNEAQ (reference sequence). Trimming pared 2 bases from V and 2 bases from J, leaving 11 bases between. The CDR3 is 15 residues long. The CDR3 protein is CASSLRGALTDTQYF. In DNA, the CDR3 is TGTGCCAGCAGCTTACGCGGGGCCCTCACAGATACGCAGTATTTT.

The CDR3 here is CASSFNPVGTEAFF. The CDR3 DNA reads TGTGCCAGCAGCTTTAATCCCGTTGGCACTGAAGCTTTCTTT. The J gene is TRBJ1-1, the V gene TRBV11-3; D is undetermined. Germline loops: CDR1 SGHNT, CDR2 YENEEA. Trimming removed 3 bases from V and 4 bases from J, with 12 bases in between. The CDR3 extends over 14 amino acids.

The chain employs TRBV28 and TRBJ2-3; 10 bases fit TRBD2. The CDR3 contains 15 residues. With 4 bases clipped from V and 6 bases from J, the junction kept 7 bases outside the gene matches. In germline, CDR1 is MDHEN, CDR2 SYDVKM. Here the CDR3 DNA reads TGTGCCAGCAGTTCTTGGACTAGCGGCGCGGATACGCAGTATTTT. It is translated as CASSSWTSGADTQYF.

This clonotype turned up a few times. The chain links TRBV10-3 to TRBJ2-6; TRBD2 might be the D (5 bases). The V end was cut by 3 bases, the J end by 2 bases, with 8 bases between. The CDR3 is 15 amino acids. From germline, CDR1 is ENHRY and CDR2 SYGVKD. The CDR3 is CAISDSGTGANVLTF. The CDR3 DNA reads as TGTGCCATCAGTGATTCGGGGACTGGGGCCAACGTCCTGACTTTC.

The sample holds a few counts of this clonotype. V and J are TRBV12-3 or TRBV12-4 and TRBJ1-5; D is unclear. The CDR3 runs to 12 residues. Trimming removed 5 bases from V and 2 bases from J, with 4 bases in between. The CDR3 region is CASSRRNQPQHF. The CDR3 nucleotides read TGTGCCAGCAGTCGACGCAATCAGCCCCAGCATTTT.

This clonotype has just a few counts. J is TRBJ2-5 and V is TRBV10-3; TRBD2 aligns across 11 bases. The CDR3 sequence is 15 residues long. From germline, CDR1 is ENHRY and CDR2 SYGVKD. Unmatched junction bases numbered 4, after V lost 6 bases and J lost 1 base. In DNA, the CDR3 is TGTGCCATCAGATCTACTAGCGGGGGCCAAGAGACCCAGTACTTC. Translated: CAIRSTSGGQETQYF.

V is TRBV4-1 and J is TRBJ2-2, with D possibly TRBD2 on 5 matching bases. Germline V gene lookup returns CDR1 MGHRA and CDR2 YSYEKL. The V end lost 4 bases, the J end lost 0 bases, and 9 bases lay between the germline ends. The CDR3 contains 15 residues. The CDR3 coding sequence is TGCGCCAGCAGCCCCCGGGGAGCGAACACCGGGGAGCTGTTTTTT. Amino acid sequence: CASSPRGANTGELFF.

This clonotype was detected only a few times. V usage is TRBV11-2 and J usage is TRBJ2-5, with TRBD1 matching 8 bases. Germline V gives CDR1 SGHAT, CDR2 FQNNGV. The junction had 3 bases not matched to a gene; V was cut back by 5 bases and J by 1 base. The CDR3 consists of 14 residues. The CDR3 is CASSMGQVQETQYF. The CDR3 bases are TGTGCCAGCAGCATGGGACAGGTCCAAGAGACCCAGTACTTC.

In this sample, this clonotype turned up a few times. The chain recombines TRBV7-9 with TRBJ2-3, with TRBD1 matching 9 bases. V gave up 3 bases and J gave up 3 bases; unmatched junction bases: 4. Germline V gene data show CDR1 as SEHNR and CDR2 as FQNEAQ (reference sequence). The CDR3 extends over 15 amino acids. This CDR3 reads CASSFGTGLTDTQYF. In DNA form, the CDR3 reads TGTGCCAGCAGCTTCGGGACAGGGTTAACAGATACGCAGTATTTT.

The V and J genes are TRBV5-1 and TRBJ2-5, with 13 nucleotides matching TRBD2. From germline, CDR1 is SGHRS and CDR2 YFSETQ. The V gene end was trimmed by 4 bases and the J gene end by 1 base; junction bases not matched to a gene: 4. The CDR3 runs 16 residues. The CDR3 region has the DNA TGCGCCAGCAGCCCGGGGACTAGCGGGGTCCAAGAGACCCAGTACTTC. This sequence encodes CASSPGTSGVQETQYF.

The chain couples TRBV25-1 to TRBJ1-3; 10 positions match TRBD1. The germline V gene encodes CDR1 MGHDK and CDR2 SYGVNS. The CDR3 totals 17 residues. V dropped 6 bases and J dropped 2; count of bases not matched to a gene: 10. CDR3 coding DNA: TGTGCCAGCAGACAGACCGGGACAGGGGCTGCTGGAAACACCATATATTTT. Amino acid sequence: CASRQTGTGAAGNTIYF.

V usage is TRBV4-1 and J usage is TRBJ1-5; D not certain. CDR3 length: 14 amino acids. The V end lost 1 base, the J end lost 4 bases, and 8 bases lay between the germline ends. Germline V lookup: CDR1 MGHRA, CDR2 YSYEKL. The chain's CDR3 is CASSQGQLNQPQHF. The CDR3 DNA reads as TGCGCCAGCAGCCAAGGGCAGCTGAATCAGCCCCAGCATTTT.

This clonotype showed up just a few times. As DNA, the CDR3 is TGTGCCAGCAGCTTAGAAGGTCCCGGGGAGCTGTTTTTT. It codes for CASSLEGPGELFF. This chain uses TRBV7-9 with TRBJ2-2; D is ambiguous. With 1 base removed from V and 6 bases from J, the gap between germline ends came to 6 bases. The CDR3 extends over 13 amino acids. Germline V gene sequence: CDR1 SEHNR, CDR2 FQNEAQ (reference sequence). The full variable domain, its missing parts supplied by reference TRBV7-9 and TRBJ2-2, is DTGVSQNPRHKITKRGQNVTFRCDPISEHNRLYWYRQTLGQGPEFLTYFQNEAQLEKSRLLSDRFSAERPKGSFSTLEIQRTEQGDSAMYLCASSLEGPGELFFGEGSRLTVL.

This rearrangement joins TRBV4-3 to TRBJ2-1; D unclear. Per the germline V gene, CDR1 is LGHNA and CDR2 is YSLEER. V lost 3 bases and J 6 bases, leaving 6 bases between the germline ends. The CDR3 has 12 amino acids. Here the CDR3 DNA reads TGCGCCAGCAGCCAGACCCCCAATGAGCAGTTCTTC. This codes for CASSQTPNEQFF.

The chain employs TRBV6-1 and TRBJ2-3; a weak D match, TRBD2 (5 bases). Germline-derived CDR1 and CDR2 are MNHNS and SASEGT. The CDR3 length is 14 residues. Trimming left V 6 bases short and J 3 bases short, with 13 bases between. CDR3 sequence reads: CASRRQGRTDTQYF. The CDR3 DNA reads as TGTGCCAGCAGAAGACAAGGGAGAACAGATACGCAGTATTTT.

In this sample, this clonotype turned up a few times. The rearrangement joins TRBV5-4 to TRBJ1-1, with a weak D call TRBD1 (5 bases). With 4 bases removed from V and 0 bases from J, the gap between germline ends came to 16 bases. This CDR3 is built from 16 residues. Germline-derived CDR1 and CDR2 are SGHNT and YYREEE (reference sequence). This CDR3 reads CASSPIAGGVNTEAFF. The CDR3 nucleotides read TGTGCCAGCAGCCCCATAGCTGGGGGTGTGAACACTGAAGCTTTCTTT.

This clonotype came up a few times. The V gene is TRBV4-2, the J gene TRBJ1-5; 8 bases agree with TRBD1. The germline V gene has CDR1 LGHNA and CDR2 YNFKEQ. V was clipped by 1 base and J by 7 bases; unmatched bases: 15. CDR3 length: 18 residues. The DNA for the CDR3 is TGTGCCAGCAGCCAAGGGGTCGGTGACAGGGGTAAGAGGCAGCCCCAGCATTTT. Its translation: CASSQGVGDRGKRQPQHF.

The chain is built from TRBV10-2 and TRBJ2-2; 11 nucleotides line up with TRBD2. Trimming cost V 0 bases and J 4 bases; bases outside gene matches: 7. The germline CDR1 and CDR2 sequences are WSHSY and SAAADI. This CDR3 is 18 amino acids long. CDR3 loop: CASSESIPGLAVTGELFF. In DNA form, the CDR3 reads TGCGCCAGCAGTGAGTCTATACCGGGACTAGCGGTCACCGGGGAGCTGTTTTTT.

This clonotype ranks as medium-sized. Written as DNA, the CDR3 is TGTGCCAGCAGTTACGGCAGGGGCAACTATGGCTACACCTTC. Amino acid sequence: CASSYGRGNYGYTF. The chain combines TRBV6-2 or TRBV6-3 with TRBJ1-2, with TRBD1 as a possible D gene (6 bases). Germline V lookup: CDR1 MNHEY, CDR2 SVGEGT. The V end lost 2 bases, the J end lost 2 bases, and 9 bases lay between the germline ends. This CDR3 is 14 amino acids long.

The rearrangement joins TRBV7-2 to TRBJ2-5, with no clear D. Trimming took off 4 bases at V and 2 bases at J, with 5 bases between the two ends. The CDR3 is 12 amino acids. The germline CDR1 and CDR2 sequences are SGHTA and FQGNSA. In nucleotides, the CDR3 is TGTGCCAGCAGCTCAATACAAGAGACCCAGTACTTC. Its protein product is CASSSIQETQYF.

This clonotype was observed a handful of times. The J gene is TRBJ2-1, the V gene TRBV7-2; 9 nucleotides agree with TRBD2. The CDR3 length is 13 residues. With 6 bases clipped from V and 7 bases from J, the junction kept 4 bases outside the gene matches. Germline lookup yields CDR1 SGHTA and CDR2 FQGNSA. The CDR3 loop is CASRPTSGNEQFF. The CDR3 coding sequence is TGTGCCAGCAGACCGACTAGCGGTAATGAGCAGTTCTTC.

This chain connects TRBV7-9 to TRBJ2-7; unclear D gene. Germline V CDR1 and CDR2: SEHNR, FQNEAQ (reference sequence). Trimming pared 4 bases from V and 7 bases from J, leaving 8 bases between. The CDR3 has 11 residues. CDR3 DNA: TGTGCCAGCAGCTCCCGATGGGAGCAGTACTTC. Translating gives CASSSRWEQYF. The full variable domain, in which reference TRBV7-9 and TRBJ2-7 provide the parts outside the CDR3, is DTGVSQNPRHKITKRGQNVTFRCDPISEHNRLYWYRQTLGQGPEFLTYFQNEAQLEKSRLLSDRFSAERPKGSFSTLEIQRTEQGDSAMYLCASSSRWEQYFGPGTRLTVT.

This clonotype was counted between two and nine times. The chain employs TRBV7-2 and TRBJ2-5; the match to TRBD2 covers 11 bases. After removal of 4 bases from V and 5 bases from J, the junction contained 6 bases not matched to a gene. This CDR3 contains 15 residues. Germline CDR1 SGHTA, CDR2 FQGNSA. The CDR3 DNA sequence: TGTGCCAGCAGCTCCTACCTAGCGGGGGGTGAGACCCAGTACTTC. Residues: CASSSYLAGGETQYF.

This rearrangement joins TRBV20-1 to TRBJ2-6, with 9 bases lining up with TRBD1. Germline CDR1 DFQATT, CDR2 SNEGSKA (reference sequence). V was pared by 2 bases and J by 0 bases, with 2 bases of the junction left unmatched. This CDR3 has 16 amino acids. The CDR3, as DNA: TGCAGTGCTAGACAACAGGGGGCCTCTGGGGCCAACGTCCTGACTTTC. This encodes CSARQQGASGANVLTF.

This clonotype occurred a few times. V gene TRBV11-3 combines with J gene TRBJ2-5; D is possibly TRBD2 (6 bases). The CDR3 spans 15 residues. V was trimmed by 1 base and J by 1 base, leaving 10 bases between them. Germline CDR1 and CDR2: SGHNT and YENEEA. The CDR3 DNA reads as TGTGCCAGCAGCTTAGGCGGGGCCCCCCAAGAGACCCAGTACTTC. Translated: CASSLGGAPQETQYF.